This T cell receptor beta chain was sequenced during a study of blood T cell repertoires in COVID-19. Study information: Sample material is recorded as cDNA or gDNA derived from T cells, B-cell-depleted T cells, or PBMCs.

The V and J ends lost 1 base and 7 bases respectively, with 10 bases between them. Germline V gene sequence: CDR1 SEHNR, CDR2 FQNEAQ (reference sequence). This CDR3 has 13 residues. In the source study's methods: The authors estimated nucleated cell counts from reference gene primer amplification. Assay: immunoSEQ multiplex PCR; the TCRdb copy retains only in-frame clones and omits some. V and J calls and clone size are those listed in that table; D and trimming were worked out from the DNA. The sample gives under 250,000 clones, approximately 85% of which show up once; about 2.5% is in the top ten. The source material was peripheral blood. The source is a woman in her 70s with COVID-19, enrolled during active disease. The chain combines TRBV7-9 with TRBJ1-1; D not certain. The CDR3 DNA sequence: TGTGCCAGCAGCTTAGTACCACCAGATGAAGCTTTCTTT. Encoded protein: CASSLVPPDEAFF. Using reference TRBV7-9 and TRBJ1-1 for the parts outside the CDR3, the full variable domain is DTGVSQNPRHKITKRGQNVTFRCDPISEHNRLYWYRQTLGQGPEFLTYFQNEAQLEKSRLLSDRFSAERPKGSFSTLEIQRTEQGDSAMYLCASSLVPPDEAFFGQGTRLTVV.